The TCR beta chain described here comes from a study of T cells in Graves' hyperthyroidism and ophthalmopathy. Study-wide findings and caveats: The blood repertoire included most of the expanded thyroid clonotypes above 0.001. Separation of ophthalmopathy from stable hyperthyroidism was achieved by a 13 V-J model.

This CDR3 spans 12 amino acids. V lost 2 bases to trimming and J lost 4 bases, with 6 bases between them. CDR1 and CDR2 (germline): LNHNV, YYDKDF (reference sequence). In its sample, this clonotype was seen many times. What it recognizes is unknown. Patients with uncontrolled infections, other autoimmune diseases, pregnancy or lactation were excluded. Clinicians diagnosed patients from clinical symptoms, serum thyroxine and TRAb, thyroid ultrasound and orbital computed tomography. Researchers amplified the TCR beta CDR3 regions from RNA transcripts. With the HTBI primer set, the TCR CDR3 went through a first round of RT-PCR. TCRdb ran MiXCR on the multiplex PCR reads and lists one entry per CDR3 protein. This repertoire shows hundreds of thousands of distinct CDR3 sequences, roughly 45% found once; its top ten account for less than 9.5%.

The TCR was taken from an adult man with Graves' disease, either hyperthyroidism or ophthalmopathy (not recorded which). Sequenced sample: peripheral blood or thyroid tissue (not recorded which). This chain uses TRBV15 with TRBJ2-7; tentative D call: TRBD1 (6 bases). Here the CDR3 DNA reads TGTGCCACCAGCAGACAGGGGTACGAGCAGTACTTC. It encodes CATSRQGYEQYF.